The T cell receptor (beta chain) under discussion was sequenced for a study of cytotoxic CD8 clonotypes in ibrutinib-treated CLL (TCRdb year 2021). At the level of the whole study: In this cohort, around 15 patients were treatment-naive and under 13 were relapsed/refractory, while roughly 18 had unmutated IGHV. Responses were partial in approximately 24 patients and complete in 2; after median approximately 67 months follow-up, roughly 14 stayed in remission and 12 progressed. Samples at response were collected after a median of about twelve months of treatment, with a range of roughly 6 to 36 months. Samples averaged approximately 250,000 productive templates and 80,000 to 100,000 productive rearrangements. Of the approximately 94 people in the trial, about two dozen had longitudinal samples available. Cryopreserved peripheral blood mononuclear cells were collected at three points: before therapy, at response, and at either sustained remission or disease progression. Patients were still on ibrutinib when every remission and progressive disease sample was collected. General conclusions and limits of the study: Sustained-remission and progressing patients did not have matched sampling times, and lymph node repertoires were not examined. Public clonotypes were rare and either shrank or stayed stable during treatment, and the rise in clonality at ibrutinib response reflected expansion of private clonotypes. Baseline clonality exceeded that of age-matched healthy donors and correlated strongly with circulating CD8+ T-cell counts. At ibrutinib response clonality went up, during sustained remission it held steady, and at progression it dropped back toward baseline.

A MiSeq instrument was used for deep resolution sequencing, which targeted depths ranging from 1 in 1 million up to 1 in 200,000 T cells, with coverage averaging 10x for each clonotype. The immunoSEQ hsTCRB Kit was used to generate the TCR beta libraries. Under the source paper's analysis protocol: ImmunoSEQ Data Assistant and ImmunoSEQ Analyzer were used for data analysis, and V, D and J genes were assigned according to IMGT definitions. Clonality, which ranges from 0 to 1, was calculated as one minus the normalized Shannon entropy of productive rearrangement frequencies. Only overrepresented clonotypes making up at least 0.05% of the repertoire of each patient were included in the public clonotype analysis. Approximately 12 repertoires from age-matched healthy donors, obtained from immuneACCESS, served as clonality controls. Entries here come from immuneACCESS through TCRdb and include only in-frame sequences with V and J called. Some clones fail to appear in such tables; in the studies checked, an unresolved V gene covers under half of the shortfall, and the cause of the remainder is unknown. V and J calls and clone size follow that table, whereas D and trimming were derived from the DNA. This sample lists 80,000 to 95,000 clones; roughly 83% were detected once. About 4.4% of the sample is taken by the ten largest.

The time point label of this sample denotes: more than 10 months on ibrutinib. For TCR beta library preparation, approximately 2.2 micrograms of genomic DNA were isolated from cryopreserved PBMCs. High-throughput TCR beta sequencing was performed on longitudinal blood samples from CLL patients receiving ibrutinib monotherapy. Patients were enrolled in a phase 2 open-label single-center ibrutinib monotherapy trial. To note about this clone: What this receptor recognizes is not known. The input lacks base qualities; no much larger clone sits a single base away.

The V end loses 1 base and the J end loses 2 bases, and a stretch of 15 bases separates them. CDR1 and CDR2, per the germline V gene, are MDHEN and SYDVKM. From its cysteine to its phenylalanine, the CDR3 spans 16 amino acids. Only CDR3 DNA remains: 48 bases, in frame from the first base. The sequence was collected from a human donor with chronic lymphocytic leukemia. This material consisted of PBMCs, taken after 12 months of ibrutinib treatment. The rearrangement combines TRBV28 with TRBJ2-7; the D segment is perhaps TRBD1 or TRBD2, each sharing 5 matched bases. The CDR3 amino acid sequence is: CASSLSRDPKTYEQYF. The DNA sequence is TGTGCCAGCAGTTTATCCCGGGACCCGAAGACCTACGAGCAGTACTTC.